The 9 T cell receptor beta chains below all came from one sample that was sequenced in a study of glioma-infiltrating T cells. Amplification of TCR alpha and beta CDR3 regions from RNA used iRepertoire nested multiplex PCR. Via MiXCR, TCRdb re-called the multiplex PCR reads, giving one row per CDR3 protein. The data show fewer than 200,000 distinct CDR3 sequences, roughly 45% seen once. Sequenced: glioma tissue, nonneoplastic brain tissue, or PBMCs (not recorded which). The receptor set was obtained from a human donor with low-grade glioma or glioblastoma, undergoing nonglioma brain surgery, or in good health (not recorded which).

The table lists this clonotype with a few counts. The genes are TRBV11-3 and TRBJ2-7, with 7 bases lining up with TRBD2. Trimming removed 5 bases from V and 6 bases from J; junction bases left unmatched: 19. Germline CDR1 reads SGHNT; CDR2 reads YENEEA. This CDR3 comprises 17 residues. The CDR3 protein is CASSHGRGLPPPSEQYF. For the CDR3, the DNA is TGTGCCAGCAGCCATGGGAGGGGACTACCCCCCCCGTCCGAGCAGTACTTC. The full variable domain, rest sourced from reference TRBV11-3 and TRBJ2-7, is EAGVVQSPRYKIIEKKQPVAFWCNPISGHNTLYWYLQNLGQGPELLIRYENEEAVDDSQLPKDRFSAERLKGVDSTLKIQPAELGDSAVYLCASSHGRGLPPPSEQYFGPGTRLTVT.

This clonotype has ten or more counts. The gene calls are TRBV6-2 or TRBV6-3 and TRBJ2-4; D remains unclear. This CDR3 spans 12 amino acids. The V end lost 2 bases, the J end lost 7 bases, and 6 bases lay between the germline ends. Germline V gene data show CDR1 as MNHEY and CDR2 as SVGEGT. CDR3 amino acids: CASSYARNIQYF. CDR3 coding DNA: TGTGCCAGCAGTTACGCGCGGAACATTCAGTACTTC.

A word on this clonotype: Given a much more abundant clone one base away, this may be a read error. The gene calls are TRBV7-6 and TRBJ2-7; D is undetermined. V lost 1 base and J 6 bases, leaving 10 bases between the germline ends. This CDR3 is built from 13 residues. The germline V gene has CDR1 SGHVS and CDR2 FNYEAQ. CDR3 coding DNA: TGTGCCAGCAGCTTAGGCCGGGTCGTCGAGCAGTACTTC. This codes for CASSLGRVVEQYF.

A note on this clonotype: A junction boundary mismatches the germline segment, possibly from a read error. The chain couples TRBV7-9 to TRBJ2-5; D not resolved. Germline V lookup: CDR1 SEHNR, CDR2 FQNEAQ (reference sequence). CDR3 length equals 11 residues. CDR3 in amino acids: CASSFSETHYF. The CDR3 coding sequence is TGTGCCAGCAGCTTTAGTGAGACCCATTACTTC.

This clonotype has only a few counts. The rearrangement joins TRBV5-1 to TRBJ2-7; 7 positions agree with TRBD1. The germline gives CDR1 SGHRS, CDR2 YFSETQ. With 1 base clipped from V and 4 bases from J, the junction kept 5 bases outside the gene matches. The CDR3 is made up of 14 amino acids. CDR3 DNA: TGCGCCAGCAGCTTGTTGGGACAGAAATACGAGCAGTACTTC. This translates into CASSLLGQKYEQYF.

This clonotype appeared many times. The chain recombines TRBV6-1 with TRBJ2-3, with a weak D call TRBD2 (6 bases). V was pared by 8 bases and J by 1 base, with 13 bases between. The CDR3 has 14 residues. Germline lookup yields CDR1 MNHNS and CDR2 SASEGT. Here the CDR3 DNA reads TGTGCCAGCTTGGAGGGAGGACGCACAGATACGCAGTATTTT. Its translation: CASLEGGRTDTQYF.

This clonotype was observed a handful of times. The chain recombines TRBV2 with TRBJ2-1, with TRBD2 identical over 11 bases. Germline loops: CDR1 SNHLY, CDR2 FYNNEI. J lost 9 bases, V lost 7 bases, and 11 bases had no gene match. CDR3 length: 15 amino acids. The CDR3 sequence is CASNLAGGLRSEQFF. CDR3 sequence (DNA): TGTGCCAGCAATCTAGCGGGAGGCCTAAGGAGTGAGCAGTTCTTC. The full variable domain, in which reference TRBV2 and TRBJ2-1 provide the parts outside the CDR3, is EPEVTQTPSHQVTQMGQEVILRCVPISNHLYFYWYRQILGQKVEFLVSFYNNEISEKSEIFDDQFSVERPDGSNFTLKIRSTKLEDSAMYFCASNLAGGLRSEQFFGPGTRLTVL.

This chain joins TRBV10-3 and TRBJ2-3, with 10 bases matching TRBD1. The CDR3 spans 15 residues. V lost 5 bases and J lost 3; bases outside the gene matches: 5. From germline, CDR1 is ENHRY and CDR2 SYGVKD. CDR3 loop: CAISIDRGPTDTQYF. In DNA, the CDR3 is TGTGCCATCAGTATAGACAGGGGGCCGACAGATACGCAGTATTTT.

The V call is TRBV3-1, the J call TRBJ2-7; D perhaps matches TRBD2 (6 bases). This CDR3 comprises 13 residues. Between the trimmed V and J ends, which lost 7 bases and 4 bases, there was a span of 14 bases. Germline V lookup: CDR1 LGHDT, CDR2 YNNKEL (reference sequence). The CDR3 bases are TGTGCCAGCACCCTGACCGGGAGATACGAGCAGTACTTC. Translating gives CASTLTGRYEQYF.